The 10 T cell receptor beta chains below come from one sample, sequenced in a study of Ad26.COV2.S vaccination and SARS-CoV-2 variants. Sequenced by immunoSEQ multiplex PCR; TCRdb stores in-frame clones only, minus some. The table lists some 460,000 clones, about 88% of them singletons. Stated treatment: 15 to 20 received Ad26.COV2.S at low or high dose, single or two shots; 5 received placebo; per-sample allocation not given. Following the first vaccine or placebo injection, samples were taken on day 63. Here the sequenced sample was peripheral blood, taken in a trial of Ad26.COV2.S vaccine versus placebo. These receptors came from a person aged 18-60 years who received the Ad26.COV2.S COVID-19 vaccine or a placebo.

This clone was detected a few times. V and J are TRBV28 and TRBJ1-5; the D gene is possibly TRBD1 (5 bases). Germline CDR1 and CDR2: MDHEN and SYDVKM. V was shortened by 4 bases and J by 5 bases, with 18 bases between the two germline ends. This CDR3 spans 16 amino acids. This chain's CDR3 is CASSSLQSGAYQPQHF. The CDR3 DNA reads TGTGCCAGCAGTTCACTCCAAAGTGGGGCCTATCAGCCCCAGCATTTT. The complete variable domain, with remaining parts taken from reference TRBV28 and TRBJ1-5, reads DVKVTQSSRYLVKRTGEKVFLECVQDMDHENMFWYRQDPGLGLRLIYFSYDVKMKEKGDIPEGYSVSREKKERFSLILESASTNQTSMYLCASSSLQSGAYQPQHFGDGTRLSIL.

V usage is TRBV18 and J usage is TRBJ1-2; 8 positions agree with TRBD1. The J segment lost 1 base and the V segment lost 3 bases, leaving 4 bases of the junction unmatched. The CDR3 is 15 amino acids. Germline CDR1 and CDR2: KGHSH and LQKENI. The CDR3 spells CASSPTGAVNYGYTF. The CDR3, as DNA: TGTGCCAGCTCACCGACAGGGGCGGTTAACTATGGCTACACCTTC.

In its sample, this clone was seen a few times. The gene calls are TRBV18 and TRBJ1-5; D remains ambiguous. Germline assignment: CDR1 KGHSH and CDR2 LQKENI. Trimming removed 3 bases at V and 1 base at J, with 7 bases between. The CDR3 contains 14 residues. CDR3 protein: CASSPIVSNQPQHF. The CDR3 DNA follows: TGTGCCAGCTCACCCATCGTGAGCAATCAGCCCCAGCATTTT. Looking up the rest from reference TRBV18 and TRBJ1-5 gives the full variable domain: NAGVMQNPRHLVRRRGQEARLRCSPMKGHSHVYWYRQLPEEGLKFMVYLQKENIIDESGMPKERFSAEFPKEGPSILRIQQVVRGDSAAYFCASSPIVSNQPQHFGDGTRLSIL.

V usage is TRBV19 and J usage is TRBJ2-1; TRBD2 matches 11 bases. Trimming took 6 bases from V and 3 from J; bases not matched to a gene: 4. CDR3 length: 15 residues. Germline loops: CDR1 LNHDA, CDR2 SQIVND (reference sequence). As DNA, the CDR3 is TGTGCCAGTAGACTAACTAGCGGGAGCTACAATGAGCAGTTCTTC. This translates into CASRLTSGSYNEQFF. Based on the CDR3 plus reference TRBV19 and TRBJ2-1, the full variable domain is DGGITQSPKYLFRKEGQNVTLSCEQNLNHDAMYWYRQDPGQGLRLIYYSQIVNDFQKGDIAEGYSVSREKKESFPLTVTSAQKNPTAFYLCASRLTSGSYNEQFFGPGTRLTVL.

With respect to this clone: Other DNA sequences in this specimen translate into the identical CDR3. This chain connects TRBV27 to TRBJ1-5, with D unclear. The length of the CDR3 is 12 residues. Germline V gene lookup returns CDR1 MNHEY and CDR2 SMNVEV (reference sequence). V lost 5 bases and J 6 bases, leaving 8 bases between the germline ends. CDR3 DNA: TGTGCCAGCAGTCGGGGTGGTCAGCCCCAGCATTTT. This sequence encodes CASSRGGQPQHF.

CDR3 sequence: CASSLIGGLAGKETQYF. The CDR3 nucleotides read TGTGCCAGCAGCTTAATAGGGGGACTAGCGGGTAAAGAGACCCAGTACTTC. The V gene is TRBV7-3, the J gene TRBJ2-5, with 12 bases lining up with TRBD2. The CDR3 spans 17 residues. The V and J ends lost 1 base and 3 bases, in that order; junction bases with no gene match: 6. Germline CDR1 reads SGHTA; CDR2 reads FQGTGA.

The chain joins TRBV7-4 to TRBJ1-5; TRBD1 might be the D (5 bases). The CDR3 contains 20 residues. The V gene's germline CDR1 is SGHVT and CDR2 SQSDAQ. Between the trimmed V and J ends, which lost 2 bases and 6 bases, there was a span of 29 bases. The CDR3 DNA follows: TGTGCCAGCAGCTTATTTCGTGTGGGAGGGGATTCAAGGGAGGGTCAGCCCCAGCATTTT. Its protein is CASSLFRVGGDSREGQPQHF. Based on the CDR3 plus reference TRBV7-4 and TRBJ1-5, the full variable domain is GAGVSQSPRYKVAKRGRDVALRCDSISGHVTLYWYRQTLGQGSEVLTYSQSDAQRDKSGRPSGRFSAERPERSVSTLKIQRTEQGDSAVYLCASSLFRVGGDSREGQPQHFGDGTRLSIL.

Of note for this clone: The identical CDR3 is also encoded by other nucleotide sequences in the sample. The V gene is TRBV5-4, the J gene TRBJ2-7; no clear D gene. CDR1 is SGHNT, CDR2 YYREEE, per germline (reference sequence). V was shortened by 2 bases and J by 0 bases, with 3 bases between the two germline ends. The CDR3 has 12 residues. The CDR3 sequence: CASSFNSYEQYF. The DNA for the CDR3 is TGTGCCAGCAGCTTTAACTCCTACGAGCAGTACTTC.

The chain is built from TRBV10-1 and TRBJ2-4; D remains unclear. Trimming shortened V by 4 bases and J by 0 bases, and 16 bases separated the two germline ends. This CDR3 region has 17 residues. CDR1 and CDR2 (germline): WNHNN, SYGVQD (reference sequence). The CDR3 DNA reads TGCGCCAGCAGTGGGGCCCTGGCAGAGCTAGCCAAAAACATTCAGTACTTC. Its translation: CASSGALAELAKNIQYF.

The genes are TRBV11-2 and TRBJ1-4; the D is unclear. Trimming took off 0 bases at V and 3 bases at J, with 14 bases between the two ends. This CDR3 region has 17 residues. CDR1 SGHAT and CDR2 FQNNGV come from the germline V gene. CDR3 bases: TGTGCCAGCAGCTTAGAGTTCCGACCCTCCGCTAATGAAAAACTGTTTTTT. Amino acids: CASSLEFRPSANEKLFF.